This T cell receptor beta chain was sequenced in a study of beta chain features in type 1 diabetes. Study-wide background: Patients did not differ from healthy donors in age, gender or cell yield. Study-wide findings and caveats: Unsettled here was the matter of whether HLA type influences TCRB rearrangement. A pattern of fewer insertions and more deletions at VDJ junctions was seen in type 1 diabetes patients.

Expressed TCRB transcripts were sequenced, since all the RNA that had been isolated was reverse transcribed. Repertoires were generated with immunoSEQ multiplex PCR, while TCRdb's copy carries only in-frame clones and drops some. Among 350,000 to 400,000 clones listed, about 15% were seen once. This clone was recorded a few times. The antigen is undetermined. CDR3 length: 15 amino acids. The germline V and J ends were trimmed by 1 base and 0 bases, with 7 bases remaining between them. CDR1 and CDR2 from the germline V gene are SGHTA and FQGNSA. The chain is built from TRBV7-2 and TRBJ1-5, with no clear D. The source is a woman in her late teens or twenties in good health. Specimen: naive CD4+ T cells from blood. Written as DNA, the CDR3 is TGTGCCAGCAGCTTAGTCGGGTTTAGCAATCAGCCCCAGCATTTT. Translation gives CASSLVGFSNQPQHF. Full variable domain (remainder filled in from reference TRBV7-2 and TRBJ1-5): GAGVSQSPSNKVTEKGKDVELRCDPISGHTALYWYRQSLGQGLEFLIYFQGNSAPDKSGLPSDRFSAERTGGSVSTLTIQRTQQEDSAVYLCASSLVGFSNQPQHFGDGTRLSIL.